The 16 T cell receptor beta chains given below trace back to one sample, sequenced in a study of shared clonotypes between healthy human individuals. Some clones are missing from TCRdb's copy, which holds only in-frame ones; the method was immunoSEQ multiplex PCR. The table shows about 2 million clones, with just under 95% occurring only once. As defined, naive CD8 cells were CD45RO-negative and positively selected for CCR7, with terminally differentiated effector memory CD45RA+ cells excluded. Sequencing input: naive CD8+ T cells sorted from blood. The receptors derive from a man in his late teens or twenties in good health.

On this clone: Different DNA sequences within this sample yield the same CDR3. The J gene is TRBJ2-6, the V gene TRBV27; weak D call: TRBD2 (7 bases). Germline V gene lookup returns CDR1 MNHEY and CDR2 SMNVEV (reference sequence). The ends were cut back, 0 bases at V and 4 bases at J, with 10 bases in the middle. This CDR3 is built from 16 residues. The CDR3: CASSLSAGAGANVLTF. The CDR3 nucleotides read TGTGCCAGCAGTTTATCGGCGGGGGCAGGGGCCAACGTCCTGACTTTC.

The chain carries TRBV5-6 and TRBJ2-1, with TRBD1 as a possible D gene (5 bases). The CDR3 has 15 amino acids. Germline CDR1 is SGHDT and CDR2 is YYEEEE. Trimming stripped 5 bases from V and 2 bases from J, with 14 bases between. The CDR3 DNA is TGTGCCAGCAGATCGGGCCAGGGCCCCTACAATGAGCAGTTCTTC. This sequence encodes CASRSGQGPYNEQFF.

On this clone itself: Within the sample, other DNA sequences also encode this same CDR3. The V gene is TRBV27, the J gene TRBJ2-7; maybe TRBD1 (5 bases). Germline V gene lookup returns CDR1 MNHEY and CDR2 SMNVEV (reference sequence). This CDR3 contains 13 residues. The V gene lost 3 bases and the J gene lost 1 base, with 7 bases spanning the gap. The CDR3 coding sequence is TGTGCCAGCAGTTTCCAGGGTTCCTACGAGCAGTACTTC. It codes for CASSFQGSYEQYF.

The J gene is TRBJ2-7, the V gene TRBV14; possibly TRBD1 or TRBD2 for D (5 bases each). Looked up from germline, CDR1 is SGHDN and CDR2 is FVKESK. Trimming took off 2 bases at V and 2 bases at J, with 13 bases between the two ends. The length of the CDR3 is 15 residues. The CDR3 coding sequence is TGTGCCAGCAGCCAACTTGGGGGTCCTGCCTACGAGCAGTACTTC. Translating gives CASSQLGGPAYEQYF.

This clone came up once. The sample has other DNA sequences that encode this CDR3 too. J is TRBJ2-7 and V is TRBV27; D call uncertain. CDR3 length: 12 residues. Germline-derived CDR1 and CDR2 are MNHEY and SMNVEV (reference sequence). Trimming removed 5 bases from V and 1 base from J, with 6 bases in between. The CDR3 spells CASSPPSYEQYF. CDR3 coding DNA: TGTGCCAGCAGTCCTCCTTCCTACGAGCAGTACTTC.

The chain couples TRBV4-1 to TRBJ2-5; D gene ambiguous. Trimming pared 1 base from V and 0 bases from J, leaving 12 bases between. This CDR3 has 16 amino acids. Germline V gene data show CDR1 as MGHRA and CDR2 as YSYEKL. The CDR3 DNA sequence: TGCGCCAGCAGCCAAGTCCGCGGAACAAACCAAGAGACCCAGTACTTC. This codes for CASSQVRGTNQETQYF.

The chain is built from TRBV4-1 and TRBJ2-7; D not certain. Germline assignment: CDR1 MGHRA and CDR2 YSYEKL. Trimming left V 0 bases short and J 0 bases short, with 12 bases between. This CDR3 is 16 amino acids long. The CDR3 loop is CASSQDGTPSSYEQYF. The DNA for the CDR3 is TGCGCCAGCAGCCAAGACGGCACACCGAGCTCCTACGAGCAGTACTTC.

CDR3 in DNA: TGTGCCATCAGTGACCAGGGAAAGTCCCCGCATGAGCAGTTCTTC. Its translation: CAISDQGKSPHEQFF. V is TRBV10-3 and J is TRBJ2-1; perhaps TRBD1 as D (5 bases). Germline loops: CDR1 ENHRY, CDR2 SYGVKD. V was shortened by 3 bases and J by 8 bases, with 17 bases between the two germline ends. CDR3 size: 15 residues.

This chain uses TRBV27 with TRBJ1-1; 7 bases fit TRBD1. This CDR3 has 14 residues. CDR1 is MNHEY and CDR2 is SMNVEV in the germline V gene (reference sequence). The J segment lost 5 bases and the V segment lost 6 bases, leaving 9 bases of the junction unmatched. This chain's CDR3 is CASSLTGSRTEAFF. CDR3 DNA sequence: TGTGCCAGCAGCCTGACAGGGTCGAGGACTGAAGCTTTCTTT.

The gene calls are TRBV28 and TRBJ2-1; D unclear. The CDR3 is 11 residues long. CDR1 and CDR2 (germline): MDHEN, SYDVKM. V lost 6 bases and J 9 bases, leaving 9 bases between the germline ends. The CDR3, as DNA: TGTGCCAGCAGCCCAGATTTTGAGCAGTTCTTC. Translation gives CASSPDFEQFF.

This chain uses TRBV6-5 with TRBJ1-2; 8 nucleotides align to TRBD1. Trimming at V came to 2 bases and at J to 7 bases, leaving 6 bases not matched to a gene. There are 14 residues in the CDR3. Germline V CDR1 and CDR2: MNHEY, SVGAGI. CDR3 DNA: TGTGCCAGCAGTTACCAGGGGGCAGTAGGTGGCTACACCTTC. This translates into CASSYQGAVGGYTF.

This sequence joins TRBV6-1 and TRBJ1-4; 7 nucleotides match TRBD1. This CDR3 is built from 15 residues. Germline-derived CDR1 and CDR2 are MNHNS and SASEGT. The junction had 7 bases not matched to a gene; V was cut back by 5 bases and J by 4 bases. In nucleotides, the CDR3 is TGTGCCAGCAGTCCCCGGGACAGCCTTAATGAAAAACTGTTTTTT. It codes for CASSPRDSLNEKLFF.

V usage is TRBV7-9 and J usage is TRBJ1-2; 9 nucleotides match TRBD1. V dropped 5 bases and J dropped 2; count of bases not matched to a gene: 3. There are 14 residues in the CDR3. Germline CDR1 and CDR2: SEHNR and FQNEAQ (reference sequence). The CDR3 loop reads CASSRQGGNYGYTF. CDR3 DNA: TGTGCCAGCAGCCGACAGGGGGGGAACTATGGCTACACCTTC.

The chain carries TRBV28 and TRBJ2-7, with unresolved D. Trimming took 2 bases from V and 3 from J, leaving 11 bases between them. The CDR3 totals 14 residues. Looked up from germline, CDR1 is MDHEN and CDR2 is SYDVKM. Here the CDR3 DNA reads TGTGCCAGCAGTTTAGGAGAGACCCTCTACGAGCAGTACTTC. Residues: CASSLGETLYEQYF.

The CDR3 sequence: CASSQDLEQYF. CDR3 DNA: TGTGCCAGCAGCCAAGATCTTGAGCAGTACTTC. J is TRBJ2-7 and V is TRBV14, with no clear D. The CDR3 length is 11 residues. Germline V CDR1 and CDR2: SGHDN, FVKESK. The V and J ends lost 0 bases and 7 bases respectively, with 4 bases between them.

Comment on this clone: Distinct nucleotide sequences in the sample also encode this CDR3. CDR3 DNA sequence: TGTGCCAGCAGTGAAGTAATGGCCTACGAGCAGTACTTC. This translates into CASSEVMAYEQYF. This sequence joins TRBV6-1 and TRBJ2-7; D remains unclear. Trimming removed 1 base from V and 2 bases from J, with 6 bases in between. This CDR3 is 13 amino acids long. Per germline, CDR1 MNHNS and CDR2 SASEGT.